The 4 T cell receptor beta chains below come from one sample, sequenced in a study of blood T cell repertoires in COVID-19 (dated by TCRdb to 2018 to 2020). The method was the immunoSEQ multiplex PCR assay. TCRdb retrieved this table from immuneACCESS and kept in-frame rearrangements only. Not all clones are present; in checked studies, unresolved V genes account for under half, and no reason is known for the remainder. The sample profile shows over 100,000 clones; 75% to 90% of them were found once. The ten largest clones add up to 15% to 20% of the sample. The sequenced sample consisted of peripheral blood. The receptors here all came from a woman in her sixties with acute or convalescent COVID-19.

The chain uses TRBV28 and TRBJ1-1, with D possibly matching TRBD1 (5 bases). The CDR3 extends over 12 amino acids. Germline values: CDR1 MDHEN, CDR2 SYDVKM. V was cut by 7 bases and J by 10 bases, with 16 bases left in between. The CDR3 loop reads CASILQGVGAFF. CDR3 DNA sequence: TGTGCCAGCATCCTACAAGGGGTTGGAGCTTTCTTT.

This clone was detected a few times. This chain joins TRBV9 and TRBJ1-2; D is ambiguous. The CDR3 contains 11 residues. Trimming took off 3 bases at V and 5 bases at J, with 5 bases between the two ends. CDR1 and CDR2 (germline): SGDLS, YYNGEE. CDR3 sequence: CASSAQYGYTF. As DNA, the CDR3 is TGTGCCAGCAGCGCACAGTATGGCTACACCTTC.

The chain joins TRBV29-1 to TRBJ1-2, with 9 bases identical to TRBD1. The CDR3 has 12 amino acids. Germline V gene sequence: CDR1 SQVTM, CDR2 ANQGSEA. The trim removed 3 bases at V and 7 bases at J, leaving 3 bases unmatched. Written as DNA, the CDR3 is TGCAGCGTTGAGCGACAGGGGGTTGGCTACACCTTC. Residues: CSVERQGVGYTF.

This clone occurred a few times. The rearrangement joins TRBV7-8 to TRBJ2-7; 7 bases line up with TRBD2. This CDR3 comprises 15 residues. The germline gives CDR1 SGHVS, CDR2 FQNEAQ. The V and J ends lost 1 base and 6 bases, in that order; junction bases with no gene match: 9. The CDR3 nucleotides read TGTGCCAGCAGCTTAGTGGGCGGGAGCTCGGGCGAGCAGTACTTC. It encodes CASSLVGGSSGEQYF.